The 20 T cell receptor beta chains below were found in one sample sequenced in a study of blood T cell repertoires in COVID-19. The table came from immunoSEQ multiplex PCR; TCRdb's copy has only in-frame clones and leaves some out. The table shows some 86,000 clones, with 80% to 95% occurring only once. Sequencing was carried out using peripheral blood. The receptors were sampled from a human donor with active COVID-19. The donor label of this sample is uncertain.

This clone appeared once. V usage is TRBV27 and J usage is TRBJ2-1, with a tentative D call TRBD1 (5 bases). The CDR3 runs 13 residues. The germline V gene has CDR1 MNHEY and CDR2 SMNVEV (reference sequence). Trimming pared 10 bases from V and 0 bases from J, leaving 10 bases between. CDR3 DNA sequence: TGTGCCACTCGACAGAGCTCCTACAATGAGCAGTTCTTC. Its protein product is CATRQSSYNEQFF.

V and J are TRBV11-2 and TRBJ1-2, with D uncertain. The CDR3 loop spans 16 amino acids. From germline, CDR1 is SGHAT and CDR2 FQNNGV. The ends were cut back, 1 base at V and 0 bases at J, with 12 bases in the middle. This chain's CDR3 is CASSLVKHDSNYGYTF. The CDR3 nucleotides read TGTGCCAGCAGCTTAGTAAAGCACGACTCTAACTATGGCTACACCTTC.

The CDR3 loop reads CASSLVFGRTYTGELFF. The DNA for the CDR3 is TGTGCCAGCAGCTTGGTCTTCGGGAGGACATACACCGGGGAGCTGTTTTTT. The chain carries TRBV5-5 and TRBJ2-2; the match to TRBD2 covers 7 bases. This CDR3 is 17 amino acids long. After removal of 0 bases from V and 3 bases from J, the junction contained 8 bases not matched to a gene. Germline CDR1 SGHKS, CDR2 YYEKEE (reference sequence).

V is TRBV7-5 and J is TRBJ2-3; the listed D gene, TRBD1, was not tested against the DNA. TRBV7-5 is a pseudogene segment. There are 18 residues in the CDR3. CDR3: CVRSSGQGGGYFTDTQYF. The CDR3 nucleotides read TGTGTCAGAAGCTCCGGACAGGGAGGGGGGTATTTCACAGATACGCAGTATTTT.

The chain's CDR3 is CASSLAFGGNTEAFF. CDR3 bases: TGTGCCAGCAGCTTAGCGTTCGGCGGTAACACTGAAGCTTTCTTT. The gene calls are TRBV7-2 and TRBJ1-1; D call uncertain. The CDR3 runs 15 residues. Germline CDR1 reads SGHTA; CDR2 reads FQGNSA. V lost 0 bases, J lost 2 bases, and 10 bases lay in between.

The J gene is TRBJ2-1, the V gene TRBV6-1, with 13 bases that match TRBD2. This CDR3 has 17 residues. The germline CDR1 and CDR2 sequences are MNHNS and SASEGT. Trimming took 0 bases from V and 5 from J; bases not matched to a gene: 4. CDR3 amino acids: CASSEAVGLAGDNEQFF. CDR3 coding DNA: TGTGCCAGCAGTGAAGCGGTAGGACTAGCGGGGGACAATGAGCAGTTCTTC.

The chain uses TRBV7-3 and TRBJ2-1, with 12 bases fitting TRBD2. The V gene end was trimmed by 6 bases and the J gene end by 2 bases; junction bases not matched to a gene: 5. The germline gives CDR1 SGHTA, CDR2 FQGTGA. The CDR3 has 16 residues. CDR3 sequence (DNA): TGTGCCAGCAGTTCTAGCGGGGGGGCACCCTACAATGAGCAGTTCTTC. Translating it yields CASSSSGGAPYNEQFF.

CDR3 in DNA: TGCGCCAGCGTGACAGGGGATAATTCACCCCTCCACTTT. Its translation: CASVTGDNSPLHF. This chain connects TRBV5-1 to TRBJ1-6, with 8 nucleotides matching TRBD1. CDR1 SGHRS and CDR2 YFSETQ come from the germline V gene. The CDR3 extends over 13 amino acids. The V gene end was trimmed by 7 bases and the J gene end by 5 bases; junction bases not matched to a gene: 2.

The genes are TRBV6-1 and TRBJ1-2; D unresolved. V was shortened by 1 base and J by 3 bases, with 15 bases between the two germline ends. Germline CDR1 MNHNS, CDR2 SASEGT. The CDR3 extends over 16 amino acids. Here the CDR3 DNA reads TGTGCCAGCAGTGAAGGTAGCGACAACCTTCACTATGGCTACACCTTC. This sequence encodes CASSEGSDNLHYGYTF.

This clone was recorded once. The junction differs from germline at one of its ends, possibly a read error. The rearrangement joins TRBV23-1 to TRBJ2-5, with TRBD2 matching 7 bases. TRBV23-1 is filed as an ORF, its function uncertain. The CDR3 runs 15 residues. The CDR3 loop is CASTQGSRGGKTQYF. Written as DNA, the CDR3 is TGCGCCAGCACTCAAGGCTCTCGCGGGGGTAAGACCCAGTACTTC.

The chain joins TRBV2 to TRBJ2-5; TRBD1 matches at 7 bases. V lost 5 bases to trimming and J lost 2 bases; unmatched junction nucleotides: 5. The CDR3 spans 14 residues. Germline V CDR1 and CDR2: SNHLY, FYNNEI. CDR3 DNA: TGTGCCAGCAGTCCGGGACAGTCTCAAGAGACCCAGTACTTC. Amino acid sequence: CASSPGQSQETQYF. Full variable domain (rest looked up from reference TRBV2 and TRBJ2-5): EPEVTQTPSHQVTQMGQEVILRCVPISNHLYFYWYRQILGQKVEFLVSFYNNEISEKSEIFDDQFSVERPDGSNFTLKIRSTKLEDSAMYFCASSPGQSQETQYFGPGTRLLVL.

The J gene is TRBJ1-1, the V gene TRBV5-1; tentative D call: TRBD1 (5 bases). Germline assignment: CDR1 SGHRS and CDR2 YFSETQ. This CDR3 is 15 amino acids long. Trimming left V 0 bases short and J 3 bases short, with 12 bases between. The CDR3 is CASSLGAGRYTEAFF. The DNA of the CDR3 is TGCGCCAGCAGCTTGGGGGCAGGGCGATACACTGAAGCTTTCTTT.

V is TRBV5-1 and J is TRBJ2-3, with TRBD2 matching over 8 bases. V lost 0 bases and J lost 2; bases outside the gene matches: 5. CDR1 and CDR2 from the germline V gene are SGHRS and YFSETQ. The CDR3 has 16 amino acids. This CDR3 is CASSLALAGTTDTQYF. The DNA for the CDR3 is TGCGCCAGCAGCTTGGCGTTAGCGGGGACCACAGATACGCAGTATTTT.

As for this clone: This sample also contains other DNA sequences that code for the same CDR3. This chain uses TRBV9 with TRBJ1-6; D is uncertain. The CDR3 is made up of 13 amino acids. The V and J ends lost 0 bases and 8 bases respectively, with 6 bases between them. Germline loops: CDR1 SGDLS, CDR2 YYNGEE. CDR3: CASSVGADSPLHF. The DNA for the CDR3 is TGTGCCAGCAGCGTAGGAGCGGATTCACCCCTCCACTTT.

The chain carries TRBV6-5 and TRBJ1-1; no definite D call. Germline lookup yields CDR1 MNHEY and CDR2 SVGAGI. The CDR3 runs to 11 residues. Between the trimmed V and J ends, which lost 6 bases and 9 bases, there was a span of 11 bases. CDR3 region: CASSAGLQAFF. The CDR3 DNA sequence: TGTGCCAGCAGCGCGGGGTTGCAAGCTTTCTTT.

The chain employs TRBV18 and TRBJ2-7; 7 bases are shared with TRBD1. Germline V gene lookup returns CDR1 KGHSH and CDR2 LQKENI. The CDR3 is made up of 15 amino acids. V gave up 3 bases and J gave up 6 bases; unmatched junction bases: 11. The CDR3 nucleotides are TGTGCCAGCTCACCCGAGACAGGGAGTACAGGCGAGCAGTACTTC. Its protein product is CASSPETGSTGEQYF.

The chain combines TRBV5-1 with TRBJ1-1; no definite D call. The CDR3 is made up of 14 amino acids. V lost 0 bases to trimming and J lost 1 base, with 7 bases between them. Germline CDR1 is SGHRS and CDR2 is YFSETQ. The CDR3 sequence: CASSLDRENTEAFF. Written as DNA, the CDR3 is TGCGCCAGCAGCTTGGATCGGGAGAACACTGAAGCTTTCTTT.

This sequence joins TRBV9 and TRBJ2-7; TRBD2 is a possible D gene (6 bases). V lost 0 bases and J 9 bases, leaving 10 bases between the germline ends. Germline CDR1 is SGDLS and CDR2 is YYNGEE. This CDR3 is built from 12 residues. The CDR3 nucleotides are TGTGCCAGCAGCGTAGAAGGAGGGCGGCAGTACTTC. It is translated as CASSVEGGRQYF.

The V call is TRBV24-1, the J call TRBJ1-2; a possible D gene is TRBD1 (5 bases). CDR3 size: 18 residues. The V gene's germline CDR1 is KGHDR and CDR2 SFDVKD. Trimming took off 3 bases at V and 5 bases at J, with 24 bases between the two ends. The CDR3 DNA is TGTGCCACCAGTGATCCCCGCCCTAGCCAGGGAGGGAGGTATGGCTACACCTTC. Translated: CATSDPRPSQGGRYGYTF.

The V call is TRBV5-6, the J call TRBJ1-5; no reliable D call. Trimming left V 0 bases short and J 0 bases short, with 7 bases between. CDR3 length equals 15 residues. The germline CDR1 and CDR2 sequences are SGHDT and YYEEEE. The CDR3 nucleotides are TGTGCCAGCAGCTTGGTGGGAGCTAGCAATCAGCCCCAGCATTTT. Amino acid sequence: CASSLVGASNQPQHF.